Shown below are 32 T cell receptor beta chains from a single sample sequenced in a study of blood T cell repertoires in COVID-19. Sequencing was performed with immunoSEQ multiplex PCR; in TCRdb, only in-frame clones are kept and a portion is missing. Seen here are roughly 100,000 clones, roughly 90% observed once, and the top ten hold under 6.5%. Material for sequencing was peripheral blood. The receptor source for this set is a woman in her forties or fifties with COVID-19, enrolled during active disease.

This clone was counted once. The genes are TRBV5-4 and TRBJ1-2, with D perhaps matching TRBD1 (5 bases). Looked up from germline, CDR1 is SGHNT and CDR2 is YYREEE (reference sequence). V was clipped by 3 bases and J by 5 bases, with 8 bases between them. The CDR3 is made up of 12 amino acids. The CDR3 loop reads CASSSGGYGYTF. The CDR3 coding sequence is TGTGCCAGCAGCTCCGGGGGGTATGGCTACACCTTC.

The chain uses TRBV29-1 and TRBJ1-1; TRBD1 aligns across 9 bases. The junction had 7 bases not matched to a gene; V was cut back by 6 bases and J by 2 bases. The CDR3 spans 14 residues. Per germline, CDR1 SQVTM and CDR2 ANQGSEA. The CDR3 loop reads CSVEVQGANTEAFF. The CDR3 region has the DNA TGCAGCGTAGAGGTACAGGGGGCAAACACTGAAGCTTTCTTT. Based on the CDR3 plus reference TRBV29-1 and TRBJ1-1, the full variable domain is SAVISQKPSRDICQRGTSLTIQCQVDSQVTMMFWYRQQPGQSLTLIATANQGSEATYESGFVIDKFPISRPNLTFSTLTVSNMSPEDSSIYLCSVEVQGANTEAFFGQGTRLTVV.

J is TRBJ1-2 and V is TRBV5-1; TRBD1 agrees at 7 bases. With 2 bases clipped from V and 6 bases from J, the junction kept 13 bases outside the gene matches. The CDR3 totals 16 residues. Germline V gives CDR1 SGHRS, CDR2 YFSETQ. The CDR3 nucleotides read TGCGCCAGCAGCTTCGAGACGACAGGGATAGGCCATGGCTACACCTTC. Protein: CASSFETTGIGHGYTF.

This chain joins TRBV7-6 and TRBJ2-5; weak D call: TRBD1 (6 bases). The CDR3 consists of 14 residues. Trimming stripped 5 bases from V and 5 bases from J, with 15 bases between. Germline CDR1 is SGHVS and CDR2 is FNYEAQ. The DNA for the CDR3 is TGTGCCAGCAGCCTTGGGACATCACGGGAGACCCAGTACTTC. This translates into CASSLGTSRETQYF.

CDR3 sequence: CASSLGGQSLGYGYTF. CDR3 nucleotide sequence: TGTGCCAGCAGTTTAGGCGGACAGTCCCTGGGGTATGGCTACACCTTC. The chain employs TRBV28 and TRBJ1-2, with D possibly matching TRBD1 (6 bases). CDR1 is MDHEN and CDR2 is SYDVKM in the germline V gene. V lost 2 bases to trimming and J lost 5 bases, with 18 bases between them. The length of the CDR3 is 16 residues.

The chain combines TRBV7-6 with TRBJ1-6; D perhaps matches TRBD1 (6 bases). CDR1 and CDR2 from the germline V gene are SGHVS and FNYEAQ. V lost 2 bases to trimming and J lost 14 bases, with 10 bases between them. CDR3 length: 12 residues. CDR3 coding DNA: TGTGCCAGCAGCTTACTACAGGGCACCCTCCACTTT. The encoded protein is CASSLLQGTLHF.

This clone was detected once. V is TRBV5-4 and J is TRBJ1-1; TRBD1 aligns across 9 bases. Germline CDR1 reads SGHNT; CDR2 reads YYREEE (reference sequence). The ends lost 4 bases at V and 5 bases at J; junction bases unmatched: 6. The CDR3 sequence is 14 residues long. The CDR3 DNA reads TGTGCCAGCAGCAGTAACAGGGGGCGAACTGAAGCTTTCTTT. Its translation is CASSSNRGRTEAFF.

This clone was observed a handful of times. CDR3 sequence reads: CASSLEPSGGSYEQYF. The DNA of the CDR3 is TGTGCCAGCAGCTTAGAGCCTAGCGGGGGGTCCTACGAGCAGTACTTC. The rearrangement joins TRBV11-2 to TRBJ2-7; 11 nucleotides line up with TRBD2. The CDR3 has 16 residues. Looked up from germline, CDR1 is SGHAT and CDR2 is FQNNGV. V was pared by 0 bases and J by 1 base, with 2 bases of the junction left unmatched.

The rearrangement uses TRBV12-5 and TRBJ1-3, with 8 bases matching TRBD1. Germline trimming cut 2 bases from V and 3 bases from J; bases unmatched to any gene: 6. CDR1 LGHNT and CDR2 FRNRAP come from the germline V gene. CDR3 length: 16 amino acids. This CDR3 reads CASGLPTGGYGNTIYF. The CDR3 region has the DNA TGTGCTAGTGGTTTGCCTACAGGGGGTTATGGAAACACCATATATTTT.

In regard to this clone: A much larger clonotype is one base distant, so this may be a read error. This chain links TRBV28 with TRBJ1-1; 9 bases align to TRBD1. In germline, CDR1 is MDHEN, CDR2 SYDVKM. Trimming removed 4 bases from V and 1 base from J; junction bases left unmatched: 1. This CDR3 comprises 14 residues. The CDR3 sequence: CASSSGQGNTEAFF. The CDR3 DNA follows: TGTGCCAGCAGTTCGGGACAGGGGAACACTGAAGCTTTCTTT. Together with reference TRBV28 and TRBJ1-1, the CDR3 gives the full variable domain: DVKVTQSSRYLVKRTGEKVFLECVQDMDHENMFWYRQDPGLGLRLIYFSYDVKMKEKGDIPEGYSVSREKKERFSLILESASTNQTSMYLCASSSGQGNTEAFFGQGTRLTVV.

The chain combines TRBV5-1 with TRBJ1-6; weak D call: TRBD1 (5 bases). Germline loops: CDR1 SGHRS, CDR2 YFSETQ. This CDR3 is built from 16 residues. V lost 2 bases, J lost 9 bases, and 18 bases lay in between. This CDR3 reads CASSFTIGGSGSPLHF. CDR3 coding DNA: TGCGCCAGCAGCTTTACCATTGGGGGGTCGGGTTCACCCCTCCACTTT.

The chain is built from TRBV18 and TRBJ2-5; TRBD2 agrees at 13 bases. V lost 5 bases, J lost 5 bases, and 8 bases stayed unmatched. Germline CDR1 is KGHSH and CDR2 is LQKENI. The CDR3 has 16 residues. The chain's CDR3 is CASSSGLAGARETQYF. The CDR3 DNA sequence: TGTGCCAGCTCATCAGGACTAGCGGGGGCGCGGGAGACCCAGTACTTC.

The V call is TRBV9, the J call TRBJ2-1; 11 bases map to TRBD2. In germline, CDR1 is SGDLS, CDR2 YYNGEE. CDR3 length: 15 amino acids. V lost 0 bases and J lost 8; bases outside the gene matches: 4. CDR3 amino acids: CASSVVSGGAYEQFF. Here the CDR3 DNA reads TGTGCCAGCAGCGTAGTTAGCGGGGGGGCTTATGAGCAGTTCTTC.

The chain recombines TRBV6-1 with TRBJ2-6; TRBD1 aligns across 8 bases. Trimming took 4 bases from V and 0 from J; bases not matched to a gene: 2. In germline, CDR1 is MNHNS, CDR2 SASEGT. CDR3 size: 16 residues. The chain's CDR3 is CASSGQGFSGANVLTF. The CDR3 DNA reads as TGTGCCAGCAGTGGACAGGGGTTCTCTGGGGCCAACGTCCTGACTTTC.

The chain uses TRBV11-3 and TRBJ2-7, with D possibly being TRBD2 (7 bases). This CDR3 is built from 15 residues. CDR1 is SGHNT and CDR2 is YENEEA in the germline V gene. Trimming took 5 bases from V and 3 from J, leaving 17 bases between them. The CDR3 nucleotides read TGTGCCAGCAGCGGAGGAGGGGGGGACTTCTACGAGCAGTACTTC. Translating it yields CASSGGGGDFYEQYF.

This chain links TRBV5-5 with TRBJ2-5, with a weak D call TRBD1 (5 bases). The germline V and J ends were trimmed by 0 bases and 4 bases, with 10 bases remaining between them. Germline CDR1 SGHKS, CDR2 YYEKEE (reference sequence). The CDR3 sequence is 14 residues long. As DNA, the CDR3 is TGTGCCAGCAGCTTGGGACAGTTGGGAGAGACCCAGTACTTC. Protein product: CASSLGQLGETQYF.

This chain's CDR3 is CASSRDRTLNTEAFF. CDR3 in DNA: TGTGCCAGCTCAAGGGACAGAACTCTGAACACTGAAGCTTTCTTT. This rearrangement joins TRBV18 to TRBJ1-1, with 7 positions matching TRBD1. The V gene's germline CDR1 is KGHSH and CDR2 LQKENI. The CDR3 runs to 15 residues. V gave up 5 bases and J gave up 0 bases; unmatched junction bases: 6.

The V call is TRBV9, the J call TRBJ2-3, with 7 nucleotides matching TRBD1. The germline CDR1 and CDR2 sequences are SGDLS and YYNGEE. This CDR3 comprises 13 residues. J lost 9 bases, V lost 3 bases, and 7 bases had no gene match. Here the CDR3 reads CASSAWDRDTQYF. The CDR3 coding sequence is TGTGCCAGCAGCGCATGGGACAGAGACACGCAGTATTTT.

The chain recombines TRBV2 with TRBJ2-3; 8 bases match TRBD1. V gave up 3 bases and J gave up 5 bases; unmatched junction bases: 4. The V gene's germline CDR1 is SNHLY and CDR2 FYNNEI. The CDR3 runs to 14 residues. The CDR3 sequence is CASSDRGLRDTQYF. In DNA, the CDR3 is TGTGCCAGCAGTGACAGGGGGCTCCGAGATACGCAGTATTTT.

The chain has TRBV7-6 and TRBJ2-7; TRBD1 matches at 10 bases. Unmatched junction bases numbered 10, after V lost 5 bases and J lost 6 bases. CDR1 and CDR2 (germline): SGHVS, FNYEAQ. This CDR3 has 15 amino acids. The CDR3 loop is CASSSTGTGEFEQYF. Written as DNA, the CDR3 is TGTGCCAGCAGCAGCACCGGGACAGGGGAGTTCGAGCAGTACTTC.

This rearrangement joins TRBV19 to TRBJ2-5; 9 bases are a match to TRBD1. V lost 6 bases, J lost 3 bases, and 5 bases stayed unmatched. Per germline, CDR1 LNHDA and CDR2 SQIVND (reference sequence). There are 14 residues in the CDR3. CDR3 sequence: CASSWTGAKETQYF. In nucleotides, the CDR3 is TGTGCCAGTAGCTGGACAGGGGCGAAAGAGACCCAGTACTTC.

The chain links TRBV2 to TRBJ1-3; D is perhaps TRBD1 (6 bases). Deletions cut 6 bases from V and 2 bases from J, with 14 bases between. This CDR3 contains 15 residues. Germline loops: CDR1 SNHLY, CDR2 FYNNEI. For the CDR3, the DNA is TGTGCCAGCAGGGCACAGGGTGAGGCTGGAAACACCATATATTTT. Translated: CASRAQGEAGNTIYF.

The chain recombines TRBV10-1 with TRBJ1-2, with 9 bases fitting TRBD1. This CDR3 contains 16 residues. V was pared by 2 bases and J by 7 bases, with 11 bases of the junction left unmatched. Looked up from germline, CDR1 is WNHNN and CDR2 is SYGVQD (reference sequence). CDR3 in amino acids: CASSEAPGGQGCGYTF. The CDR3 DNA is TGCGCCAGCAGTGAGGCCCCTGGGGGACAGGGTTGTGGCTACACCTTC.

This chain links TRBV7-2 with TRBJ2-3; TRBD2 matches at 9 bases. This CDR3 has 16 amino acids. Germline trimming cut 5 bases from V and 6 bases from J; bases unmatched to any gene: 12. Germline-derived CDR1 and CDR2 are SGHTA and FQGNSA. This chain's CDR3 is CASSPGSAGGLDTQYF. The CDR3 coding sequence is TGTGCCAGCAGCCCAGGGTCTGCGGGGGGGCTTGATACGCAGTATTTT.

The chain employs TRBV28 and TRBJ2-1; 10 bases map to TRBD2. The junction had 6 bases not matched to a gene; V was cut back by 6 bases and J by 4 bases. The CDR3 consists of 15 residues. Germline CDR1 MDHEN, CDR2 SYDVKM. CDR3 bases: TGTGCCAGCAGAATTAGCGGGGGGCATTACAATGAGCAGTTCTTC. This gives the protein CASRISGGHYNEQFF.

The rearrangement uses TRBV28 and TRBJ2-4; 7 bases are a match to TRBD2. From germline, CDR1 is MDHEN and CDR2 SYDVKM. The CDR3 length is 14 residues. V gave up 5 bases and J gave up 5 bases; unmatched junction bases: 6. CDR3 DNA: TGTGCCAGCAGTCCCGGGGGGTTCGAAAACATTCAGTACTTC. Its translation is CASSPGGFENIQYF.

This clone turned up a few times. This rearrangement joins TRBV11-2 to TRBJ2-7; 10 bases fit TRBD1. From germline, CDR1 is SGHAT and CDR2 FQNNGV. With 5 bases clipped from V and 5 bases from J, the junction kept 6 bases outside the gene matches. This CDR3 is 14 amino acids long. The CDR3 loop is CASSPRDRGHEQYF. The CDR3 region has the DNA TGTGCCAGCAGCCCCCGGGACAGGGGCCACGAGCAGTACTTC.

This chain joins TRBV4-1 and TRBJ2-7, with 7 bases matching TRBD2. The CDR3 runs 14 residues. Germline CDR1 is MGHRA and CDR2 is YSYEKL. Germline trimming cut 2 bases from V and 2 bases from J; bases unmatched to any gene: 3. The DNA for the CDR3 is TGCGCCAGCAGCCAACCGGGGGGTACCTACGAGCAGTACTTC. Encoded protein: CASSQPGGTYEQYF.

This clone is medium-sized (0.01 to 0.1%). The chain employs TRBV12-3 or TRBV12-4 and TRBJ1-5, with D maybe TRBD1 (6 bases). V lost 5 bases and J 6 bases, leaving 11 bases between the germline ends. The CDR3 runs 13 residues. Here the CDR3 DNA reads TGTGCCAGCAGTCAGGGGCAGGTTCAGCCCCAGCATTTT. Amino acid sequence: CASSQGQVQPQHF.

CDR3 region: CASSFSSPLHF. CDR3 coding DNA: TGTGCCAGCAGTTTCAGTTCACCCCTCCACTTT. The rearrangement links TRBV12-3 or TRBV12-4 to TRBJ1-6, with D hard to call. The germline V and J ends were trimmed by 3 bases and 9 bases, with 3 bases remaining between them. The CDR3 totals 11 residues.

The chain combines TRBV5-4 with TRBJ1-1; 7 bases match TRBD1. The CDR3 sequence is 14 residues long. Germline values: CDR1 SGHNT, CDR2 YYREEE (reference sequence). J was trimmed by 5 bases and V by 4 bases; bases with no gene match: 8. This chain's CDR3 is CASSPQGDETEAFF. CDR3 nucleotides: TGTGCCAGCAGCCCCCAGGGGGATGAAACTGAAGCTTTCTTT.

The chain couples TRBV4-2 to TRBJ2-1; D gene ambiguous. The ends were cut back, 0 bases at V and 5 bases at J, with 11 bases in the middle. The CDR3 runs to 15 residues. Per the germline V gene, CDR1 is LGHNA and CDR2 is YNFKEQ. The CDR3 here is CASSQDMGINNEQFF. The CDR3 DNA reads as TGTGCCAGCAGCCAAGATATGGGCATAAACAATGAGCAGTTCTTC.